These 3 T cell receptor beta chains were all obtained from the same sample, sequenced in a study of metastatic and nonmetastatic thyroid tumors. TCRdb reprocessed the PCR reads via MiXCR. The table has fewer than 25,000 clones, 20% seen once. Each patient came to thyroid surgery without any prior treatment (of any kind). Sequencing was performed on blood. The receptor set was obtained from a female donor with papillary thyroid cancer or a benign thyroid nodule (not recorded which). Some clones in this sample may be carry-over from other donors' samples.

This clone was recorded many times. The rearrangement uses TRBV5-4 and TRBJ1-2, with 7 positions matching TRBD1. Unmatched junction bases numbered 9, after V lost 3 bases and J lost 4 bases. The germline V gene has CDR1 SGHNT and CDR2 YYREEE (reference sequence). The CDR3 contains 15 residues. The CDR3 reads CASSSVSGQTYGYTF. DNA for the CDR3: TGTGCCAGCAGCTCCGTATCGGGACAGACCTATGGCTACACCTTC.

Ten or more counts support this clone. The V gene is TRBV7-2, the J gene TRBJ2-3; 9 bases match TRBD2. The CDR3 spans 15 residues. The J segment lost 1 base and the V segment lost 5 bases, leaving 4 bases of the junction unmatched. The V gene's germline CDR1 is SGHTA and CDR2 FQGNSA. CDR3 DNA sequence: TGTGCCAGCAGCCTCGCTAGCGGGGGCACAGATACGCAGTATTTT. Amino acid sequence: CASSLASGGTDTQYF.

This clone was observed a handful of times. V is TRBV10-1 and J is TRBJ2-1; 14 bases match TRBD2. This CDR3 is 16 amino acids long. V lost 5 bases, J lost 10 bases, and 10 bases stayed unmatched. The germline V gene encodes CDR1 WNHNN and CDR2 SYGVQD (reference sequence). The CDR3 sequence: CASSPPGLAGVGEQFF. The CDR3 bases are TGCGCCAGCAGTCCTCCGGGACTAGCGGGAGTGGGAGAGCAGTTCTTC.